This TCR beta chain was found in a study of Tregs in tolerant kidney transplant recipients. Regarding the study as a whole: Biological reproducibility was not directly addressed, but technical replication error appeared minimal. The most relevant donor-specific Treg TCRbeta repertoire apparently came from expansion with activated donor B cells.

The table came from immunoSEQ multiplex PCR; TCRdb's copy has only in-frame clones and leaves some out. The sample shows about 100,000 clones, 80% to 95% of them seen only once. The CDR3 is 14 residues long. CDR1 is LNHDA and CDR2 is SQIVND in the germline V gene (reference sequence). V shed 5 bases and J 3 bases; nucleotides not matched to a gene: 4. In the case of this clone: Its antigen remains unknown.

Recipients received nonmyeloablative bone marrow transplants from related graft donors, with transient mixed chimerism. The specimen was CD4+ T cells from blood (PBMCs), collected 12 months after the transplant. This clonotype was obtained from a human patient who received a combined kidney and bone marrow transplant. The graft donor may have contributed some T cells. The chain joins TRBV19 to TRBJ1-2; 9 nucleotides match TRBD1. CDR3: CASSSTGGYYGYTF. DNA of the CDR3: TGTGCCAGTAGTTCTACAGGGGGCTACTATGGCTACACCTTC.